Each of the 17 T cell receptor beta chains below was sequenced from the same sample in a study of shared clonotypes between healthy human individuals. Only CD45RO-negative cells positively selected for CCR7 counted as naive CD8 cells, so terminally differentiated effector memory CD45RA+ cells were excluded. Assay used: immunoSEQ multiplex PCR; TCRdb lists only in-frame clones, some missing. The sample gives around 2,000,000 clones, just over 90% of which show up once; 1.5% to 2% is in the top ten. Sequencing used naive CD8+ T cells from PBMCs. Every receptor here comes from a man between 18 and 29 years old in good health. Some clones in this sample may be carry-over from other donors' samples.

This rearrangement joins TRBV27 to TRBJ2-5; TRBD2 matches at 9 bases. CDR3 length: 15 amino acids. Unmatched junction bases numbered 5, after V lost 1 base and J lost 5 bases. Germline values: CDR1 MNHEY, CDR2 SMNVEV (reference sequence). In DNA form, the CDR3 reads TGTGCCAGCAGTTTATTTGCGGGAGGGCAGGAGACCCAGTACTTC. Protein sequence: CASSLFAGGQETQYF.

The genes are TRBV7-8 and TRBJ2-1; 7 bases are shared with TRBD2. This CDR3 has 18 amino acids. CDR1 is SGHVS and CDR2 is FQNEAQ in the germline V gene. The ends lost 2 bases at V and 0 bases at J; junction bases unmatched: 10. The CDR3 nucleotides read TGTGCCAGCAGCTTATTCCGGACCAGGACTAGCTCCTACAATGAGCAGTTCTTC. It is translated as CASSLFRTRTSSYNEQFF.

The J gene is TRBJ1-1, the V gene TRBV19; D perhaps matches TRBD1 (6 bases). Trimming shortened V by 9 bases and J by 0 bases, and 14 bases separated the two germline ends. CDR1 LNHDA and CDR2 SQIVND come from the germline V gene (reference sequence). The CDR3 consists of 14 residues. The CDR3 region has the DNA TGTGCCAGCTTCGGGGGCCTGATGAACACTGAAGCTTTCTTT. Translation: CASFGGLMNTEAFF.

V and J are TRBV28 and TRBJ2-5, with 14 bases identical to TRBD2. The germline CDR1 and CDR2 sequences are MDHEN and SYDVKM. Unmatched junction bases numbered 11, after V lost 6 bases and J lost 2 bases. The CDR3 spans 18 residues. CDR3 DNA: TGTGCCAGCAGCTGGGGGACTAGCGGGAGTCAGGGGCAAGAGACCCAGTACTTC. It codes for CASSWGTSGSQGQETQYF.

The J gene is TRBJ2-1, the V gene TRBV4-3; D is undetermined. The CDR3 runs 14 residues. V shed 1 base and J shed 7 bases, with 11 bases lying between them. Germline assignment: CDR1 LGHNA and CDR2 YSLEER. CDR3 protein: CASSQGVAWNEQFF. The CDR3 DNA sequence: TGCGCCAGCAGCCAAGGGGTAGCCTGGAATGAGCAGTTCTTC.

This chain links TRBV6-1 with TRBJ2-5, with D possibly TRBD2 on 5 matching bases. The V end lost 7 bases, the J end lost 2 bases, and 14 bases lay between the germline ends. Germline CDR1 and CDR2: MNHNS and SASEGT. This CDR3 spans 14 amino acids. The CDR3 DNA is TGTGCCAGCACCCCCGGTAAGCGGCAAGAGACCCAGTACTTC. Translated: CASTPGKRQETQYF.

V is TRBV7-9 and J is TRBJ2-3; 9 positions match TRBD1. The CDR3 is 16 amino acids. Germline CDR1 SEHNR, CDR2 FQNEAQ (reference sequence). V lost 5 bases and J lost 0; bases outside the gene matches: 6. Written as DNA, the CDR3 is TGTGCCAGCAGCCCCCGGGACAGGGAAAGCACAGATACGCAGTATTTT. Protein sequence: CASSPRDRESTDTQYF. Full variable domain (outside the CDR3, taken from reference TRBV7-9 and TRBJ2-3): DTGVSQNPRHKITKRGQNVTFRCDPISEHNRLYWYRQTLGQGPEFLTYFQNEAQLEKSRLLSDRFSAERPKGSFSTLEIQRTEQGDSAMYLCASSPRDRESTDTQYFGPGTRLTVL.

The chain couples TRBV28 to TRBJ1-3; D is possibly TRBD1 (6 bases). CDR3 length: 15 residues. V lost 6 bases and J lost 0, with 12 bases in between. The germline V gene encodes CDR1 MDHEN and CDR2 SYDVKM. CDR3 in amino acids: CASRWTANSGNTIYF. CDR3 nucleotides: TGTGCCAGCAGGTGGACAGCGAACTCTGGAAACACCATATATTTT.

The chain links TRBV4-1 to TRBJ2-1; tentative D call: TRBD1 (6 bases). The length of the CDR3 is 14 residues. CDR1 MGHRA and CDR2 YSYEKL come from the germline V gene. The ends were cut back, 3 bases at V and 5 bases at J, with 11 bases in the middle. The CDR3 spells CASSHFRGNNEQFF. The CDR3, as DNA: TGCGCCAGCAGCCACTTCAGGGGTAACAATGAGCAGTTCTTC.

V and J are TRBV28 and TRBJ1-1, with a tentative D call TRBD1 (5 bases). From germline, CDR1 is MDHEN and CDR2 SYDVKM. CDR3 length: 13 amino acids. V was cut by 6 bases and J by 9 bases, with 17 bases left in between. The CDR3 region is CASSPHRQAKAFF. In nucleotides, the CDR3 is TGTGCCAGCAGCCCTCACAGGCAAGCCAAAGCTTTCTTT.

The gene calls are TRBV27 and TRBJ2-7, with 7 bases that match TRBD2. Trimming removed 1 base from V and 4 bases from J; junction bases left unmatched: 10. CDR1 and CDR2 from the germline V gene are MNHEY and SMNVEV (reference sequence). The CDR3 spans 16 residues. CDR3 nucleotide sequence: TGTGCCAGCAGTTTATATGGGGAGGGGAAAGATTACGAGCAGTACTTC. Translated: CASSLYGEGKDYEQYF.

The chain has TRBV19 and TRBJ2-3, with a tentative D call TRBD2 (5 bases). The germline V gene has CDR1 LNHDA and CDR2 SQIVND (reference sequence). This CDR3 is built from 15 residues. The V and J ends lost 3 bases and 0 bases respectively, with 10 bases between them. The CDR3 sequence: CASSMGGSSTDTQYF. In DNA form, the CDR3 reads TGTGCCAGTAGTATGGGCGGGTCTAGCACAGATACGCAGTATTTT.

For this clone: Other DNA sequences from this sample encode an identical CDR3 as well. The chain employs TRBV6-5 and TRBJ1-5, with D unresolved. The CDR3 covers 14 residues. Deletions cut 2 bases from V and 2 bases from J, with 7 bases between. CDR1 MNHEY and CDR2 SVGAGI come from the germline V gene. The CDR3: CASSYREGNQPQHF. CDR3 bases: TGTGCCAGCAGTTACAGGGAGGGCAATCAGCCCCAGCATTTT.

This clone was observed once. The chain employs TRBV27 and TRBJ2-7; D perhaps matches TRBD1 (5 bases). CDR1 MNHEY and CDR2 SMNVEV come from the germline V gene (reference sequence). Trimming cost V 5 bases and J 4 bases, with 18 bases left between them. This CDR3 contains 15 residues. The CDR3 sequence is CASSPRASPVYEQYF. DNA of the CDR3: TGTGCCAGCAGTCCCAGGGCCAGCCCCGTATACGAGCAGTACTTC.

V gene TRBV7-6 combines with J gene TRBJ2-3; D tentatively reads TRBD1 or TRBD2 (6 bases each). V shed 5 bases and J shed 0 bases, with 15 bases lying between them. The CDR3 covers 16 residues. Germline V gene lookup returns CDR1 SGHVS and CDR2 FNYEAQ. The CDR3 sequence is CASSTPRGASTDTQYF. Written as DNA, the CDR3 is TGTGCCAGCAGCACACCGAGGGGGGCTAGCACAGATACGCAGTATTTT.

Of note for this clone: Additional DNA sequences in this sample encode the identical CDR3. The CDR3 DNA reads as TGTGCCAGCTCACCTAGGGATACCTACGAGCAGTACTTC. Translated: CASSPRDTYEQYF. The chain recombines TRBV18 with TRBJ2-7, with D unclear. The germline gives CDR1 KGHSH, CDR2 LQKENI. The CDR3 has 13 residues. Trimming took off 3 bases at V and 2 bases at J, with 8 bases between the two ends.

The J gene is TRBJ1-1, the V gene TRBV6-5, with D possibly TRBD1 on 5 matching bases. The V and J ends lost 9 bases and 3 bases respectively, with 17 bases between them. Per germline, CDR1 MNHEY and CDR2 SVGAGI. The CDR3 contains 14 residues. The CDR3 coding sequence is TGTGCCAGTTACCGGGGGTACGCCTACACTGAAGCTTTCTTT. As protein: CASYRGYAYTEAFF.